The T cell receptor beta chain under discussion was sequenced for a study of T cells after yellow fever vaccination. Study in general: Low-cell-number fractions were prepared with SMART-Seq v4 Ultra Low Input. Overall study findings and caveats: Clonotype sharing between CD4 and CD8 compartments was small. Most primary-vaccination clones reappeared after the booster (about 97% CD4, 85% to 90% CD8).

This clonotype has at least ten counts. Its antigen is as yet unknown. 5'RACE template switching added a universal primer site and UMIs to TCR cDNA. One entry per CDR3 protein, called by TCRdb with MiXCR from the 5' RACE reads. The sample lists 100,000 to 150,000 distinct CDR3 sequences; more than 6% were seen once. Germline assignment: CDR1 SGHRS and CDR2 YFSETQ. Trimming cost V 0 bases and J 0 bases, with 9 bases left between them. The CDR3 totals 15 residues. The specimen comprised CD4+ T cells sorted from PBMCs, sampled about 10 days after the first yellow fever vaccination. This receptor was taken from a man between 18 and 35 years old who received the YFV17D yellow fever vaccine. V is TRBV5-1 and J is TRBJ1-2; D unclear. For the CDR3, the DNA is TGCGCCAGCAGCTTGGCTCCAGAAGCTAACTATGGCTACACCTTC. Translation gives CASSLAPEANYGYTF.